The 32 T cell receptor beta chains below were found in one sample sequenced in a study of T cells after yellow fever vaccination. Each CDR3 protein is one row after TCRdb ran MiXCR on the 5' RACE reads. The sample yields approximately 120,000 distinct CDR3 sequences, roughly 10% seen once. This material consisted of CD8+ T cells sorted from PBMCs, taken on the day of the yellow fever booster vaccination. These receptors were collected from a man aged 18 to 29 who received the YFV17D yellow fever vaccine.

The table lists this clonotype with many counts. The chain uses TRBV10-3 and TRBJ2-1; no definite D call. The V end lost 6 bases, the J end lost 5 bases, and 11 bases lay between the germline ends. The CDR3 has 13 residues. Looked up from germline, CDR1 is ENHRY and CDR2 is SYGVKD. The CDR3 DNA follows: TGTGCCATCAGGGCTAAAGAAAACAATGAGCAGTTCTTC. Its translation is CAIRAKENNEQFF.

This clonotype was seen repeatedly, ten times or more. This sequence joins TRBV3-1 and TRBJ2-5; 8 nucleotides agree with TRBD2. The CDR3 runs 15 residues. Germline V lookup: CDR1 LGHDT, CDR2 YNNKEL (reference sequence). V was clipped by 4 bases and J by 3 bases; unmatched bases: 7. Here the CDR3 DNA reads TGTGCCAGCAGCCCCGGGACGGGGGGGAAAGAGACCCAGTACTTC. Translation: CASSPGTGGKETQYF.

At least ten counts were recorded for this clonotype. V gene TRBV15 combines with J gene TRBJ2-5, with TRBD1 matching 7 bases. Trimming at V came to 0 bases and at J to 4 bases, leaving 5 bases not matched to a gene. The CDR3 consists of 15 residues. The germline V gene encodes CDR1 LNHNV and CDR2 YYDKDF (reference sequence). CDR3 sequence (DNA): TGTGCCACCAGCAGAGATAAACCAGGGGGAGAGACCCAGTACTTC. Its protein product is CATSRDKPGGETQYF.

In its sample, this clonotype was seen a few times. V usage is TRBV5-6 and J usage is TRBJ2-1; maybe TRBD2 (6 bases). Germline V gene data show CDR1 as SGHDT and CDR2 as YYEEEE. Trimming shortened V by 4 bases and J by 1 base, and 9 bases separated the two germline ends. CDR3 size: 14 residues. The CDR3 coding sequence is TGTGCCAGCAGCCCCGGGGGATCCTACAATGAGCAGTTCTTC. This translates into CASSPGGSYNEQFF.

In DNA form, the CDR3 reads TGTGCCAGCAGCACGATAGGGACAGCTTACGAGCAGTACGTC. As protein: CASSTIGTAYEQYV. This chain connects TRBV6-2 or TRBV6-3 to TRBJ2-7; 7 nucleotides match TRBD1. Germline values: CDR1 MNHEY, CDR2 SVGEGT. This CDR3 has 14 amino acids. The V gene end was trimmed by 6 bases and the J gene end by 4 bases; junction bases not matched to a gene: 9.

CDR3 protein: CASSLGDPSSYEQYF. The CDR3 DNA follows: TGCGCCAGCAGTTTAGGGGATCCGAGCTCCTACGAGCAGTACTTC. The rearrangement joins TRBV5-1 to TRBJ2-7; perhaps TRBD1 as D (5 bases). The CDR3 is 15 residues long. Germline V gene lookup returns CDR1 SGHRS and CDR2 YFSETQ. Trimming removed 5 bases at V and 0 bases at J, with 15 bases between.

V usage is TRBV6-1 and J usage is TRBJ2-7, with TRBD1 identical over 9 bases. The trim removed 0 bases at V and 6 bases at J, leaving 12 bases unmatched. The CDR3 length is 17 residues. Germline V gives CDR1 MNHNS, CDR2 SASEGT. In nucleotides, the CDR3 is TGTGCCAGCAGTGAAGCTCAGTGGACAGGGGAGAGAAGCGAGCAGTACTTC. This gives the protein CASSEAQWTGERSEQYF.

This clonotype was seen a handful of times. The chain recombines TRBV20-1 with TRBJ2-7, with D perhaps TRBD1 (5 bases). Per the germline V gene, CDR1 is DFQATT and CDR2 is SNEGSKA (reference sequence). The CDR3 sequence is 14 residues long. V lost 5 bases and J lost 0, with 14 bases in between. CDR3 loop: CSASDGHSSYEQYV. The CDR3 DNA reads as TGCAGTGCTTCAGACGGACACAGCTCCTACGAGCAGTACGTC.

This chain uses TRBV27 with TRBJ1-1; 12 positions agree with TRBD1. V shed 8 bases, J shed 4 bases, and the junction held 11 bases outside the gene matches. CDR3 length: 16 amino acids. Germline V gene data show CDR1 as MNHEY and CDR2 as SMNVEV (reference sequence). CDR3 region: CASLRPGQGALTEAFF. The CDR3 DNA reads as TGTGCCAGCCTTAGACCGGGACAGGGGGCGCTCACTGAAGCTTTCTTT.

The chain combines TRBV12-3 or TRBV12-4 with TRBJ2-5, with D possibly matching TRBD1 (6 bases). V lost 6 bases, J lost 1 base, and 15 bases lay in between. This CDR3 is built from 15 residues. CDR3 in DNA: TGTGCCAGCAGGTCCTCGGACAGACCCCAAGAGACCCAGTACTTC. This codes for CASRSSDRPQETQYF.

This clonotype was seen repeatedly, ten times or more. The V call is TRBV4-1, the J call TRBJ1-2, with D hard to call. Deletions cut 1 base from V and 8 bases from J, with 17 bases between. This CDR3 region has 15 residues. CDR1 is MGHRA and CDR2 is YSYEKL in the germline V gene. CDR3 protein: CASSQVQSDLSGYTF. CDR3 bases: TGCGCCAGCAGCCAAGTGCAAAGCGACCTCTCGGGCTACACCTTC.

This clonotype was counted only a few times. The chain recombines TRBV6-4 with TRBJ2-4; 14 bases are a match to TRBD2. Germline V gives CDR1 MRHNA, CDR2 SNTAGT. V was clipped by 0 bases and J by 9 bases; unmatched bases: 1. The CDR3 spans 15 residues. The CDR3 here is CASSDSTSGGAIQYF. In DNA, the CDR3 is TGTGCCAGCAGTGACTCGACTAGCGGGGGGGCCATTCAGTACTTC.

This chain's CDR3 is CASSRAPPGAGPKNIQYF. The CDR3 region has the DNA TGCGCCAGCAGCCGGGCCCCCCCCGGGGCAGGGCCCAAAAACATTCAGTACTTC. J is TRBJ2-4 and V is TRBV4-1, with D perhaps assigned TRBD1 or TRBD2 (5 bases each). Per germline, CDR1 MGHRA and CDR2 YSYEKL. V was shortened by 4 bases and J by 2 bases, with 21 bases between the two germline ends. The CDR3 has 18 amino acids.

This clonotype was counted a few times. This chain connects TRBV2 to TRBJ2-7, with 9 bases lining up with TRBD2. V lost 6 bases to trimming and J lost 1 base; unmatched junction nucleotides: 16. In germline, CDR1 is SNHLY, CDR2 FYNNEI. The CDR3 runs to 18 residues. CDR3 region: CASRDASGASSQSYEQYV. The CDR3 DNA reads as TGTGCCAGCAGGGACGCTAGCGGGGCATCTAGTCAGTCCTACGAGCAGTACGTC.

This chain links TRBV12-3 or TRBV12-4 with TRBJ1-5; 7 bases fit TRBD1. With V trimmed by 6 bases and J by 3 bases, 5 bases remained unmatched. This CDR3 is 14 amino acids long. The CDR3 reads CASRPTGVNQPQHF. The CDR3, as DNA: TGTGCCAGCAGACCCACAGGGGTCAATCAGCCCCAGCATTTT.

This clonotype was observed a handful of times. The CDR3 loop reads CASSQEGLWDEAFF. The CDR3 DNA is TGTGCCAGCAGCCAAGAGGGACTTTGGGATGAAGCTTTCTTT. The chain has TRBV4-2 and TRBJ1-1, with D maybe TRBD1 (5 bases). In germline, CDR1 is LGHNA, CDR2 YNFKEQ. The CDR3 totals 14 residues. Trimming shortened V by 0 bases and J by 7 bases, and 12 bases separated the two germline ends.

Here the CDR3 reads CASSPFAVWPLNSYEQYF. DNA of the CDR3: TGTGCCAGCAGCCCGTTTGCGGTTTGGCCCTTGAACTCCTACGAGCAGTACTTC. This chain connects TRBV3-1 to TRBJ2-7; D is ambiguous. CDR3 length: 18 amino acids. V shed 4 bases and J shed 0 bases, with 22 bases lying between them. CDR1 LGHDT and CDR2 YNNKEL come from the germline V gene (reference sequence).

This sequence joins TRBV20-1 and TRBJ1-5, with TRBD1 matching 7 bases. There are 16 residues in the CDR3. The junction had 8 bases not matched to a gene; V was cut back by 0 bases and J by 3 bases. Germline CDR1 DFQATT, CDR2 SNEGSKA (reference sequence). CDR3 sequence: CSAREIAGGNNQPQHF. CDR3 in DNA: TGCAGTGCTAGAGAGATCGCAGGGGGAAACAATCAGCCCCAGCATTTT.

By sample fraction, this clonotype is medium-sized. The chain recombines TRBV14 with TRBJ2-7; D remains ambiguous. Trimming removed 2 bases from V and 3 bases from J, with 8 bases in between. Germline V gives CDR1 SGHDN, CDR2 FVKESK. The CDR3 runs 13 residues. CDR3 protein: CASSQLGYYEQYF. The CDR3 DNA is TGTGCCAGCAGCCAACTAGGTTACTACGAGCAGTACTTC.

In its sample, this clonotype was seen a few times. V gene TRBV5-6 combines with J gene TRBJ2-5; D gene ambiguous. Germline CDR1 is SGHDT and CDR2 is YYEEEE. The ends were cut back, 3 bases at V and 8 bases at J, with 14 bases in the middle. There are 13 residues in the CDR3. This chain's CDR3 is CASSSNPDSTQYF. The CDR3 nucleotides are TGTGCCAGCAGCTCTAACCCCGACTCTACCCAGTACTTC.

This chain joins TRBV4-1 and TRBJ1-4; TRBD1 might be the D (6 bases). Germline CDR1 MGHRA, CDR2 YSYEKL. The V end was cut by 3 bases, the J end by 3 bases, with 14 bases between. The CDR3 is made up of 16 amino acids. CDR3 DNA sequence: TGCGCCAGCAGCCAGGGGGCGGGTGGAGCTAATGAAAAACTGTTTTTT. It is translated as CASSQGAGGANEKLFF.

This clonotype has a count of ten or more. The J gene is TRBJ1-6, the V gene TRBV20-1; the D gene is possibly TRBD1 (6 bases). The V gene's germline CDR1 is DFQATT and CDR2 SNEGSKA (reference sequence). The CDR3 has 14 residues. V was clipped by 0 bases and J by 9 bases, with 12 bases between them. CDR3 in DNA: TGCAGTGCTAGAGATTTACGGGGGGCTTCACCCCTCCACTTT. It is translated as CSARDLRGASPLHF.

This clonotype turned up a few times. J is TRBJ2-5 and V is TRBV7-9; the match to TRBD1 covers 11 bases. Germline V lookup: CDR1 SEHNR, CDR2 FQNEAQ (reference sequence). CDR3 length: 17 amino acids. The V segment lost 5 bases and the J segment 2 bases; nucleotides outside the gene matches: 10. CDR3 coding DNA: TGTGCCAGCAGCCCAGAACGGACAGGGGGCTATCAAGAGACCCAGTACTTC. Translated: CASSPERTGGYQETQYF.

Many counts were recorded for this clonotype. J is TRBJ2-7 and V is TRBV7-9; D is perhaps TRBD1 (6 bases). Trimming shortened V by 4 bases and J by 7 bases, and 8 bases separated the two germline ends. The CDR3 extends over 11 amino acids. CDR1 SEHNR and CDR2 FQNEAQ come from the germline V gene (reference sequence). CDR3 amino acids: CASSSDREQYF. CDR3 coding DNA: TGTGCCAGCAGCTCTGACAGGGAGCAGTACTTC.

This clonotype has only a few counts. CDR3 amino acids: CASIQAGGGADTQYF. The CDR3 coding sequence is TGTGCCAGCATTCAAGCGGGGGGAGGCGCAGATACGCAGTATTTT. The V gene is TRBV7-9, the J gene TRBJ2-3, with 9 bases lining up with TRBD2. V lost 7 bases and J lost 4; bases outside the gene matches: 9. The CDR3 runs to 15 residues. Germline assignment: CDR1 SEHNR and CDR2 FQNEAQ (reference sequence).

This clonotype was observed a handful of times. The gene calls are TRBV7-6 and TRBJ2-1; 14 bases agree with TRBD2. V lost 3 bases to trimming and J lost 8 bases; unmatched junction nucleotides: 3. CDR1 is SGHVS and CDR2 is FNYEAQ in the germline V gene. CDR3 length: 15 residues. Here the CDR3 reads CASSFGTSGGYEQFF. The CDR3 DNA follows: TGTGCCAGCAGCTTTGGGACTAGCGGGGGCTATGAGCAGTTCTTC.

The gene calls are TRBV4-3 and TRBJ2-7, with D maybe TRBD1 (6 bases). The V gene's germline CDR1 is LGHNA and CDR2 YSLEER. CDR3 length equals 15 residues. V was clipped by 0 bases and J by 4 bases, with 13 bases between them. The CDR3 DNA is TGCGCCAGCAGCCAAGATAGGGCAGGGGCGTACGAGCAGTACTTC. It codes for CASSQDRAGAYEQYF.

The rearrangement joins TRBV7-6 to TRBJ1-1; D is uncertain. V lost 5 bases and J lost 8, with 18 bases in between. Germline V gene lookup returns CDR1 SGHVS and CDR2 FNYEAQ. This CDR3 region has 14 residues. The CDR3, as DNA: TGTGCCAGCAGCCTACGGATGACAAGTGGGGAAGCTTTCTTT. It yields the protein CASSLRMTSGEAFF.

CDR3 sequence reads: CASSLLGGDSGEQFF. The CDR3 nucleotides read TGTGCCAGCAGCTTGTTAGGGGGTGATTCCGGTGAGCAGTTCTTC. V usage is TRBV5-4 and J usage is TRBJ2-1; perhaps TRBD1 as D (6 bases). This CDR3 has 15 residues. CDR1 and CDR2 from the germline V gene are SGHNT and YYREEE (reference sequence). The V and J ends lost 1 base and 9 bases respectively, with 17 bases between them.

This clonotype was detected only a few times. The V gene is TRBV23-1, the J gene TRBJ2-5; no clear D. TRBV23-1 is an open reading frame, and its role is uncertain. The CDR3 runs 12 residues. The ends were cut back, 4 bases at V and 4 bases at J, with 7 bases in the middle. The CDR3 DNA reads TGCGCCAGCAGTCGTGGCGTAGAGACCCAGTACTTC. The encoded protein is CASSRGVETQYF.

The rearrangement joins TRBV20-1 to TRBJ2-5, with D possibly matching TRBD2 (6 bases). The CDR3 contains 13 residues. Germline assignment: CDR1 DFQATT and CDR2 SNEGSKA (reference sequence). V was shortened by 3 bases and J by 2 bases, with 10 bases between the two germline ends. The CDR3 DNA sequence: TGCAGTGCTAGGGAACTAGCACAAGAGACCCAGTACTTC. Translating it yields CSARELAQETQYF.

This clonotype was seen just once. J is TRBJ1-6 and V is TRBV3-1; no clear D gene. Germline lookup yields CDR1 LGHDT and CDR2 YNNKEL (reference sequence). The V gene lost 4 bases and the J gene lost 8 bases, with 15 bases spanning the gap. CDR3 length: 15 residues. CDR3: CASSLLRTEYSPLHF. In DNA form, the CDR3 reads TGTGCCAGCAGCCTCCTGCGCACAGAGTATTCACCCCTCCACTTT.